The next 11 T cell receptor beta chains were all read from a single sample in a study of CD8+CD57+ T cells in acquired aplastic anemia. The patients chosen for sequencing had shown expansion of CD8+CD57+ cells (detected by flow cytometry). Genomic DNA acted as the template from which TCR beta VDJ combination and CDR3 sequence profiling were carried out. From the reads, TCRdb called clonotypes with MiXCR, one entry per CDR3 protein. The table has roughly 250,000 distinct CDR3 sequences, 82% seen once; the top ten hold less than 50%. Sequencing was carried out using sorted CD4+, CD8+, or CD8+CD57+ T cells (not recorded which) from PBMCs. Receptors were obtained from a human donor with aplastic anemia.

The sample holds a few counts of this clonotype. In nucleotides, the CDR3 is TGCAGCGTTGCGGTTGGGCAGGGGGATCAGCCCCAGCATTTT. It translates to CSVAVGQGDQPQHF. The chain uses TRBV29-1 and TRBJ1-5; 7 positions agree with TRBD1. The ends lost 4 bases at V and 5 bases at J; junction bases unmatched: 8. From germline, CDR1 is SQVTM and CDR2 ANQGSEA. The CDR3 loop spans 14 amino acids. The variable domain in full, with the rest retrieved from reference TRBV29-1 and TRBJ1-5, is SAVISQKPSRDICQRGTSLTIQCQVDSQVTMMFWYRQQPGQSLTLIATANQGSEATYESGFVIDKFPISRPNLTFSTLTVSNMSPEDSSIYLCSVAVGQGDQPQHFGDGTRLSIL.

Notes on this clonotype: This is likely a read error, given that the CDR3 carries no conserved phenylalanine or tryptophan at its end. The DNA is omitted, as the CDR3 cannot be located on it reliably, and the CDR3 follows TCRdb's listing. J is TRBJ2-1 and V is TRBV7-9; the table's D call of TRBD2 was not tested on the DNA. Germline-derived CDR1 and CDR2 are SEHNR and FQNEAQ (reference sequence). The CDR3 contains 13 residues when both ends are counted. CDR3 loop: CASSSAESGPSSY.

The chain combines TRBV7-2 with TRBJ1-5; no firm D call. The J call is doubtful: the DNA matches TRBJ2-3 better. The CDR3 extends over 14 amino acids. The germline V gene has CDR1 SGHTA and CDR2 FQGNSA. The CDR3 here is CASSEADSTEPQYF. In DNA, the CDR3 is TGTGCCAGCAGCGAAGCTGATAGCACTGAGCCGCAGTATTTT.

This clonotype was observed a handful of times. V is TRBV2 and J is TRBJ2-5; 9 nucleotides match TRBD2. V shed 4 bases, J shed 1 base, and the junction held 4 bases outside the gene matches. Per germline, CDR1 SNHLY and CDR2 FYNNEI. This CDR3 region has 15 residues. The CDR3 protein is CASSGGGGGQETQYF. CDR3 DNA: TGTGCCAGCAGTGGTGGCGGGGGGGGCCAAGAGACCCAGTACTTC.

The CDR3 spells CASSAAGTQYICPLHF. DNA for the CDR3: TGTGCCAGCAGCGCCGCAGGTACGCAGTATATTTGCCCACTCCACTTT. The chain joins TRBV7-9 to TRBJ1-6; D not resolved. Trimming pared 5 bases from V and 16 bases from J, leaving 27 bases between. Germline CDR1 SEHNR, CDR2 FQNEAQ (reference sequence). This CDR3 has 16 amino acids.

The chain joins TRBV7-2 to TRBJ2-3, with a possible D match to TRBD1 (5 bases). The V gene lost 0 bases and the J gene lost 15 bases, with 19 bases spanning the gap. Germline CDR1 SGHTA, CDR2 FQGNSA. The CDR3 has 14 residues. CDR3 residues: CASSLAGVRSFLYF. CDR3 DNA: TGTGCCAGCAGCTTAGCAGGGGTTCGAAGCTTTCTTTATTTT.

V usage is TRBV20-1 and J usage is TRBJ1-5; D is ambiguous. This CDR3 is 13 amino acids long. V shed 1 base and J shed 2 bases, with 6 bases lying between them. Germline V lookup: CDR1 DFQATT, CDR2 SNEGSKA (reference sequence). Written as DNA, the CDR3 is TGCAGTGCTAGAGTTTCTGGCAATCAGCCCCAGCATTTT. Its translation is CSARVSGNQPQHF.

The chain carries TRBV9 and TRBJ2-1; a possible D gene is TRBD2 (5 bases). The CDR3 has 15 amino acids. The germline CDR1 and CDR2 sequences are SGDLS and YYNGEE. Trimming cost V 2 bases and J 8 bases, with 17 bases left between them. Here the CDR3 DNA reads TGTGCCAGCAGCGTGCGTCCTAGCAGTTCCCATGAGCAGTTCTTC. It specifies CASSVRPSSSHEQFF. The full variable domain, completed using reference TRBV9 and TRBJ2-1, is DSGVTQTPKHLITATGQRVTLRCSPRSGDLSVYWYQQSLDQGLQFLIQYYNGEERAKGNILERFSAQQFPDLHSELNLSSLELGDSALYFCASSVRPSSSHEQFFGPGTRLTVL.

With regard to this clonotype: The junction shows a germline mismatch at one end, possibly a read error. The gene calls are TRBV19 and TRBJ2-1; 8 bases map to TRBD2. This CDR3 is built from 15 residues. Per germline, CDR1 LNHDA and CDR2 SQIVND (reference sequence). The CDR3 DNA reads as TGTGCCAGCAGTATGGGAAGCGGGAGAGGCAATGAGCAGTTCTTC. Amino acids: CASSMGSGRGNEQFF.

V and J are TRBV6-1 and TRBJ1-1; 9 bases agree with TRBD1. This CDR3 has 13 amino acids. The ends lost 0 bases at V and 8 bases at J; junction bases unmatched: 1. Germline-derived CDR1 and CDR2 are MNHNS and SASEGT. CDR3 sequence (DNA): TGTGCCAGCAGTGAAGCAGGACAGGGGGAAGCTTTCTTT. Its protein product is CASSEAGQGEAFF.

V and J are TRBV7-8 and TRBJ2-3; 9 bases map to TRBD2. The germline V gene encodes CDR1 SGHVS and CDR2 FQNEAQ. Trimming cost V 3 bases and J 6 bases; bases outside gene matches: 16. CDR3 length: 18 residues. This CDR3 is CASSFQRSGGSDEDTQYF. For the CDR3, the DNA is TGTGCCAGCAGCTTTCAAAGAAGCGGGGGGAGCGATGAGGATACGCAGTATTTT.